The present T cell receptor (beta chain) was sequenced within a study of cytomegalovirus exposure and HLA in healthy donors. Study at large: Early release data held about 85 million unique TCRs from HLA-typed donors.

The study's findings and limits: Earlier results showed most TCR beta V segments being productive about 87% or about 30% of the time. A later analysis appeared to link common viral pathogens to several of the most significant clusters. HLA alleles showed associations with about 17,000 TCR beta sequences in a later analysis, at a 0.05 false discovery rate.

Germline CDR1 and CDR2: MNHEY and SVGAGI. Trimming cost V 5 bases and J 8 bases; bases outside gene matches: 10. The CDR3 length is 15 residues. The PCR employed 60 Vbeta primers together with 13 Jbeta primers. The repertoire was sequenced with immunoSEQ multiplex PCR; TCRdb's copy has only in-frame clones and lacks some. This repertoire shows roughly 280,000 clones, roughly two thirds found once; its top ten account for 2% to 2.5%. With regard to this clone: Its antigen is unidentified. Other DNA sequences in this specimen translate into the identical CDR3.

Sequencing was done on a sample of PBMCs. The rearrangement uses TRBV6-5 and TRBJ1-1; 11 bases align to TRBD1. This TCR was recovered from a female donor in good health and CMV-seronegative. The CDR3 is CASSPGTGGLREAFF. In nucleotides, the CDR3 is TGTGCCAGCAGTCCCGGGACAGGGGGGCTAAGAGAAGCTTTCTTT.